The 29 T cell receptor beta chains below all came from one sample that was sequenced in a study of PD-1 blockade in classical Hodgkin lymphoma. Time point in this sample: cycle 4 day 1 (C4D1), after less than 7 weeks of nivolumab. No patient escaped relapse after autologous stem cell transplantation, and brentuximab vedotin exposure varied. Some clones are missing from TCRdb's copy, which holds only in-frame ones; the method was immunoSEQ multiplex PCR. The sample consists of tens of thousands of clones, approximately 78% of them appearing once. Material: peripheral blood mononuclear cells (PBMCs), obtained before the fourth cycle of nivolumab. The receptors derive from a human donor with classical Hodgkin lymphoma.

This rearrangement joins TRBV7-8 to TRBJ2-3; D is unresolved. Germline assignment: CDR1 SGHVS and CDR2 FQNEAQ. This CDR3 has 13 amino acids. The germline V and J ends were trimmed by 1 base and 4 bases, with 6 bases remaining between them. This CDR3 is CASSLGVPDTQYF. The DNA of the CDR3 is TGTGCCAGCAGCTTAGGTGTGCCAGATACGCAGTATTTT.

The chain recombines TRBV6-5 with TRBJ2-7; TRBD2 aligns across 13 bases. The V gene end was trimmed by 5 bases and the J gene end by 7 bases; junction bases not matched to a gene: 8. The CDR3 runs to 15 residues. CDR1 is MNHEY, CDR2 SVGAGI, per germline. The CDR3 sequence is CASSTDRTSGREQYF. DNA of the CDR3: TGTGCCAGCAGTACGGACAGGACTAGCGGGAGAGAGCAGTACTTC.

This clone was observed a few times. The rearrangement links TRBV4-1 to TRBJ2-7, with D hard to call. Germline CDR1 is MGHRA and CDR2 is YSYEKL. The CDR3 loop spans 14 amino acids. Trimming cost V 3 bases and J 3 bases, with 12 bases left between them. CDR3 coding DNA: TGCGCCAGCAGCCATACCACTCTAGGCTACGAGCAGTACTTC. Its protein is CASSHTTLGYEQYF.

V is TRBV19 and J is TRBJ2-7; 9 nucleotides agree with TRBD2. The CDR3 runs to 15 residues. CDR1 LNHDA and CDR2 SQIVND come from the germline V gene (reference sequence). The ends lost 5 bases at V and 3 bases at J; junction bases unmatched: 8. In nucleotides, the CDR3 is TGTGCCAGTAGTGAACTAGCGGGTAGTTACTACGAGCAGTACTTC. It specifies CASSELAGSYYEQYF.

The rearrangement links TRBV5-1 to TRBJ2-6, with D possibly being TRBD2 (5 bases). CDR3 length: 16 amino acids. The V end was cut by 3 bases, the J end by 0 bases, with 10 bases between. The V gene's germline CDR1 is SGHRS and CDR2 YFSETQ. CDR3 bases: TGCGCCAGCAGCTGGAGCGGAACCTCTGGGGCCAACGTCCTGACTTTC. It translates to CASSWSGTSGANVLTF.

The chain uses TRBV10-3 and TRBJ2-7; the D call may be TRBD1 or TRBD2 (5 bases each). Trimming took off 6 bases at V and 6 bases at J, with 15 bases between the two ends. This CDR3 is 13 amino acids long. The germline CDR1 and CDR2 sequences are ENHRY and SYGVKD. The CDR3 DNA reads TGTGCCATCAGGGACGGGGCGATTCTCGAGCAGTACTTC. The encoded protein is CAIRDGAILEQYF.

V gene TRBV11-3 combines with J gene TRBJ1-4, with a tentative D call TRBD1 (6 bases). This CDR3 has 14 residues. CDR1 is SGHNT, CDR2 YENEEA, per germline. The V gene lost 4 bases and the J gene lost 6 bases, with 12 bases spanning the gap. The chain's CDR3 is CASSCRGAHEKLFF. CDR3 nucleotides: TGTGCCAGCAGCTGTAGGGGGGCGCATGAAAAACTGTTTTTT.

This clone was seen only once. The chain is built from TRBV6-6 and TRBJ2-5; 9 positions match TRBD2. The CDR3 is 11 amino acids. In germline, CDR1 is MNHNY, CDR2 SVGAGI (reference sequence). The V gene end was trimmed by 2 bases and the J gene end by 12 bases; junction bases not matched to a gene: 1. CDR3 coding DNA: TGTGCCAGCAGTTACGGGACTAGCAAGTACTTC. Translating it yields CASSYGTSKYF.

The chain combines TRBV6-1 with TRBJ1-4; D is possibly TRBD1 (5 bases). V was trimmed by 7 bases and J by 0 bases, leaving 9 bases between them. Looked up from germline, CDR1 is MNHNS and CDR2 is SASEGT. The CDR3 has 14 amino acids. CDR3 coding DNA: TGTGCCAGCACTAGACAGTCAACTAATGAAAAACTGTTTTTT. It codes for CASTRQSTNEKLFF.

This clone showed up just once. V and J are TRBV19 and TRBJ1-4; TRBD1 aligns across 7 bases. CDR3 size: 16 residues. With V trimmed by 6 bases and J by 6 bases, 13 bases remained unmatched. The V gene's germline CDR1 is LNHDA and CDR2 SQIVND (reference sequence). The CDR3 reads CASRRQGLNDYEKLFF. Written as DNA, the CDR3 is TGTGCCAGTAGGAGACAGGGCCTAAACGATTATGAAAAACTGTTTTTT.

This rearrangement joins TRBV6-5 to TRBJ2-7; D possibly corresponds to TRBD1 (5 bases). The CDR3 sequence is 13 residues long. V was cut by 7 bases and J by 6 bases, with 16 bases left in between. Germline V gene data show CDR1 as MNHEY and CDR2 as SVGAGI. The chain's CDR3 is CASKGRVVGEQYF. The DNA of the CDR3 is TGTGCCAGCAAGGGCAGGGTTGTCGGCGAGCAGTACTTC.

CDR3 nucleotide sequence: TGTGCCAGCGAGTATGACAGGGACACAGATACGCAGTATTTT. Its protein is CASEYDRDTDTQYF. The V and J genes are TRBV2 and TRBJ2-3; 7 bases align to TRBD1. Germline CDR1 SNHLY, CDR2 FYNNEI. CDR3 length: 14 amino acids. Trimming removed 8 bases from V and 2 bases from J; junction bases left unmatched: 7. The complete variable domain, with remaining parts taken from reference TRBV2 and TRBJ2-3, reads EPEVTQTPSHQVTQMGQEVILRCVPISNHLYFYWYRQILGQKVEFLVSFYNNEISEKSEIFDDQFSVERPDGSNFTLKIRSTKLEDSAMYFCASEYDRDTDTQYFGPGTRLTVL.

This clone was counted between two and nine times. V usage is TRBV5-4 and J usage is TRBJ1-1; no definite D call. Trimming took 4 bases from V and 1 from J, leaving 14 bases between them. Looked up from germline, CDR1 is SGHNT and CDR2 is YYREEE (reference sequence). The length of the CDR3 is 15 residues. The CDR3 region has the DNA TGTGCCAGCAGCGCCCCGAGGACCCCGAACACTGAAGCTTTCTTT. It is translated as CASSAPRTPNTEAFF.

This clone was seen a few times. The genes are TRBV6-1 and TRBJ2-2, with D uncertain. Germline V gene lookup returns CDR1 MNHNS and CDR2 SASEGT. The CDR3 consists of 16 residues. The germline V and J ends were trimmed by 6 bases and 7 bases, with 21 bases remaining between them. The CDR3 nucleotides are TGTGCCAGCAGGGAAACATTCGGAGCGCCGGGCGGGGAGCTGTTTTTT. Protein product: CASRETFGAPGGELFF.

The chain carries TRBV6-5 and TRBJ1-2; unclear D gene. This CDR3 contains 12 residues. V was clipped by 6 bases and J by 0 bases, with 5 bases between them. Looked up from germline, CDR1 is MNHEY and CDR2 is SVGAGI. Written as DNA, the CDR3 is TGTGCCAGCAGCCAGTCTAACTATGGCTACACCTTC. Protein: CASSQSNYGYTF.

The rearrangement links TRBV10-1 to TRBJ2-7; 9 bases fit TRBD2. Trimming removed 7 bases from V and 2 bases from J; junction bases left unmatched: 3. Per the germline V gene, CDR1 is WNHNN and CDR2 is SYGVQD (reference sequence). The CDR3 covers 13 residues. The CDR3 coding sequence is TGCGCCAGCAAAAGACTAGCGGCCTACGAGCAGTACTTC. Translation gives CASKRLAAYEQYF.

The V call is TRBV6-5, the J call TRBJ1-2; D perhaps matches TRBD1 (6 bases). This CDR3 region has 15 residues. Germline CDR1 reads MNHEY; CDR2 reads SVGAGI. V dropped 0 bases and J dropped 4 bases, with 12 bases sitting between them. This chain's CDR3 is CASSYSAQGSYGYTF. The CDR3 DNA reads TGTGCCAGCAGTTACTCGGCACAGGGCTCCTATGGCTACACCTTC.

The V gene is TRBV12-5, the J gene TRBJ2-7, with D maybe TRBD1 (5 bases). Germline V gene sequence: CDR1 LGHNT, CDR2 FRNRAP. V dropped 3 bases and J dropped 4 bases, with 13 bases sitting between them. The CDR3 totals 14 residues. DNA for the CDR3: TGTGCTAGTGGTTTTACAGGTCCCCCTTACGAGCAGTACTTC. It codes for CASGFTGPPYEQYF.

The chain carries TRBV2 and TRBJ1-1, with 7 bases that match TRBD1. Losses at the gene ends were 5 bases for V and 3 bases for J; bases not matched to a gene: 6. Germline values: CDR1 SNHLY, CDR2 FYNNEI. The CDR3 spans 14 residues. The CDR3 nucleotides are TGTGCCAGCAGTCGGGAGGGACAGTACACTGAAGCTTTCTTT. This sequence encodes CASSREGQYTEAFF.

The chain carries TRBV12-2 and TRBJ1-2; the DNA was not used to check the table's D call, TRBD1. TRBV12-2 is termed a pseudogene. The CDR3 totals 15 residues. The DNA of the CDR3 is TGTGCAAGTCGCTTGGGACAGGACCTTAACTATGGCTACACCTTC. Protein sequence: CASRLGQDLNYGYTF.

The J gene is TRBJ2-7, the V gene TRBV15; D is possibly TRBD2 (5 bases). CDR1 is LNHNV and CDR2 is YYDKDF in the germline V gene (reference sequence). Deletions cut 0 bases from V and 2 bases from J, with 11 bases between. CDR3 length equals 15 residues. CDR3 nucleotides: TGTGCCACCAGCAGAGATTGGATCGGGGCCTACGAGCAGTACTTC. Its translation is CATSRDWIGAYEQYF. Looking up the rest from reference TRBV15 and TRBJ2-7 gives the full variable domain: DAMVIQNPRYQVTQFGKPVTLSCSQTLNHNVMYWYQQKSSQAPKLLFHYYDKDFNNEADTPDNFQSRRPNTSFCFLDIRSPGLGDTAMYLCATSRDWIGAYEQYFGPGTRLTVT.

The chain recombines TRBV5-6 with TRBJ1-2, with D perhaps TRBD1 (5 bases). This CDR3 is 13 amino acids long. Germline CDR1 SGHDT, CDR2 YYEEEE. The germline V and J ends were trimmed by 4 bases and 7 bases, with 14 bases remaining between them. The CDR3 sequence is CASSPSGGTGYTF. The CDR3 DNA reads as TGTGCCAGCAGCCCCAGTGGGGGGACTGGCTACACCTTC.

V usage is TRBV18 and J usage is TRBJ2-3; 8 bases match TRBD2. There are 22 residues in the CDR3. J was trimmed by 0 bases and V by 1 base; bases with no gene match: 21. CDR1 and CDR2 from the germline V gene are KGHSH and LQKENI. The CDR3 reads CASSPRRSGGGQFLASTDTQYF. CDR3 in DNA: TGTGCCAGCTCACCACGAAGAAGCGGGGGAGGCCAATTCCTCGCTAGCACAGATACGCAGTATTTT.

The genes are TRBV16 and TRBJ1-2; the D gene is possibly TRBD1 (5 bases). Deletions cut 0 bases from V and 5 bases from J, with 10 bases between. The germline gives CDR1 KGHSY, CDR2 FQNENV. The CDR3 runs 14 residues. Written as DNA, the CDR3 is TGTGCCAGCAGCCAATCGGGGCTAGGTTATGGCTACACCTTC. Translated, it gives CASSQSGLGYGYTF.

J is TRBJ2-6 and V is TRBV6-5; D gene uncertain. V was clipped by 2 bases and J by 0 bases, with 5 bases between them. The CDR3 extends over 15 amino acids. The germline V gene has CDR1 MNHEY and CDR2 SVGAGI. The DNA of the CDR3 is TGTGCCAGCAGTTACCCGAGCTCTGGGGCCAACGTCCTGACTTTC. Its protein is CASSYPSSGANVLTF.

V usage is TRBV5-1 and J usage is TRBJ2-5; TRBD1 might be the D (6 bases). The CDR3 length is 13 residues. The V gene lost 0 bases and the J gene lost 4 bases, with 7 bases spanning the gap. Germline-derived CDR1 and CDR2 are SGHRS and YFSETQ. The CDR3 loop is CASSLETGETQYF. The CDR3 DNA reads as TGCGCCAGCAGCTTGGAGACAGGAGAGACCCAGTACTTC.

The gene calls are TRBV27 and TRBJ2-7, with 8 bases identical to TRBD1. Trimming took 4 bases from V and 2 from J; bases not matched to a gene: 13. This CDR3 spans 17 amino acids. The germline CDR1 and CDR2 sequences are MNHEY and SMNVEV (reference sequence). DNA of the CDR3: TGTGCCAGCAGTTCCCCATCCCTCGGGACAGGCCCCTACGAGCAGTACTTC. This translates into CASSSPSLGTGPYEQYF.

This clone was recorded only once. Here the CDR3 DNA reads TGTGCCATCAGTGAGTCAGGAGGGTCCGGCTACACCTTC. Its translation is CAISESGGSGYTF. The chain joins TRBV10-3 to TRBJ1-2; D is ambiguous. The CDR3 sequence is 13 residues long. Germline CDR1 and CDR2: ENHRY and SYGVKD. V lost 0 bases, J lost 8 bases, and 10 bases lay in between.

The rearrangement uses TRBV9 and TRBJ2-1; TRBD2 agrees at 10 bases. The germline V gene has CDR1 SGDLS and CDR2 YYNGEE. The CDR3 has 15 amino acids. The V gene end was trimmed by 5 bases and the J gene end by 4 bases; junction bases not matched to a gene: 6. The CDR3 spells CASSPGLADYNEQFF. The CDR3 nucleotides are TGTGCCAGCAGTCCAGGACTAGCGGATTACAATGAGCAGTTCTTC.